Below, one T cell receptor beta chain is given with its context. Its antigen is not known. This sample stems from a study of CD8 T cells in ankylosing spondylitis. Overall study findings and caveats: The disease-linked clones had a CD8+ phenotype and low blood frequencies. According to the report, clones linked to the disease were significantly enriched in matched synovial fluid samples taken from ankylosing spondylitis patients. Existing reports had already noted some motif variants in reactive arthritis synovial fluid and blood. Made up of under 10 highly homologous variants, a TCR beta motif appeared characteristic of ankylosing spondylitis blood.

5'-RACE, quantitative and with molecular barcodes, yielded the TCR beta libraries. Each CDR3 protein is one row after TCRdb ran MiXCR on the 5' RACE reads. Here the sample spans 300,000 to 400,000 distinct CDR3 sequences, about 22% being singletons. Trimming stripped 4 bases from V and 6 bases from J, with 15 bases between. This CDR3 comprises 15 residues. Specimen: blood, either unsorted or a sorted T cell fraction (not recorded which). V is TRBV12-3 or TRBV12-4 and J is TRBJ2-2, with D maybe TRBD1 (6 bases). The TCR comes from a male donor with ankylosing spondylitis. In DNA, the CDR3 is TGTGCCAGCAGTTGGACAGACTTTAAGGCCGGGGAGCTGTTTTTT. It translates to CASSWTDFKAGELFF.